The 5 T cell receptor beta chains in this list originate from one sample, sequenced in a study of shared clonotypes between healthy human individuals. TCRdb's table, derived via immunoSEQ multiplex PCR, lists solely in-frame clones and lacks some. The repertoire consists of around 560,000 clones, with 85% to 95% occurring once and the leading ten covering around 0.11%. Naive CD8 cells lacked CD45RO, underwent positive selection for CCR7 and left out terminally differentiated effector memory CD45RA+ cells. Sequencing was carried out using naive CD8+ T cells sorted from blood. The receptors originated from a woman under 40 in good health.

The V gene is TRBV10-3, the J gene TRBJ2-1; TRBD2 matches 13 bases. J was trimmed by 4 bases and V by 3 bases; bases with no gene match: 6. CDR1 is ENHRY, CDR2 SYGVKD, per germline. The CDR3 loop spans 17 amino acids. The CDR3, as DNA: TGTGCCATCAGTGAAGGACTAGCGGGAGAAAAATACAATGAGCAGTTCTTC. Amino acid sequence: CAISEGLAGEKYNEQFF.

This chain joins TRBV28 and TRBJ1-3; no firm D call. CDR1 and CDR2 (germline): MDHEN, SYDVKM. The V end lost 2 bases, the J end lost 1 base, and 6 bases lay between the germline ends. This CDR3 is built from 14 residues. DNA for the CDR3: TGTGCCAGCAGTTTACCAGAGTCTGGAAACACCATATATTTT. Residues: CASSLPESGNTIYF. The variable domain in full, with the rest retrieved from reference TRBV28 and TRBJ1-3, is DVKVTQSSRYLVKRTGEKVFLECVQDMDHENMFWYRQDPGLGLRLIYFSYDVKMKEKGDIPEGYSVSREKKERFSLILESASTNQTSMYLCASSLPESGNTIYFGEGSWLTVV.

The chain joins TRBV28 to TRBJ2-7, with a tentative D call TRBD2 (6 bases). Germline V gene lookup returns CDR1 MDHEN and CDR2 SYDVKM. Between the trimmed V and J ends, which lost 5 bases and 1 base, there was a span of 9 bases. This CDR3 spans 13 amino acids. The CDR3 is CASSQGTSYEQYF. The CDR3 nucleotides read TGTGCCAGCAGTCAAGGGACTTCCTACGAGCAGTACTTC. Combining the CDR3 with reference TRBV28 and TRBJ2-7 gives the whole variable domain DVKVTQSSRYLVKRTGEKVFLECVQDMDHENMFWYRQDPGLGLRLIYFSYDVKMKEKGDIPEGYSVSREKKERFSLILESASTNQTSMYLCASSQGTSYEQYFGPGTRLTVT.

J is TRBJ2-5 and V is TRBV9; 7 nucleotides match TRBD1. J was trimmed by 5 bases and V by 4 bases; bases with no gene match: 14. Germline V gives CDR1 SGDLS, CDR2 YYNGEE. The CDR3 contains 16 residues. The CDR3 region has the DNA TGTGCCAGCAGCTCAGGACAGGCGTCGGGTGGGGAGACCCAGTACTTC. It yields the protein CASSSGQASGGETQYF.

CDR3 coding DNA: TGTGCCAGCAGGATCAGGCGCACCAACGAGCAGTACTTC. Translated: CASRIRRTNEQYF. V is TRBV6-1 and J is TRBJ2-7, with no clear D. The CDR3 contains 13 residues. CDR1 and CDR2 (germline): MNHNS, SASEGT. Trimming took off 6 bases at V and 5 bases at J, with 14 bases between the two ends.